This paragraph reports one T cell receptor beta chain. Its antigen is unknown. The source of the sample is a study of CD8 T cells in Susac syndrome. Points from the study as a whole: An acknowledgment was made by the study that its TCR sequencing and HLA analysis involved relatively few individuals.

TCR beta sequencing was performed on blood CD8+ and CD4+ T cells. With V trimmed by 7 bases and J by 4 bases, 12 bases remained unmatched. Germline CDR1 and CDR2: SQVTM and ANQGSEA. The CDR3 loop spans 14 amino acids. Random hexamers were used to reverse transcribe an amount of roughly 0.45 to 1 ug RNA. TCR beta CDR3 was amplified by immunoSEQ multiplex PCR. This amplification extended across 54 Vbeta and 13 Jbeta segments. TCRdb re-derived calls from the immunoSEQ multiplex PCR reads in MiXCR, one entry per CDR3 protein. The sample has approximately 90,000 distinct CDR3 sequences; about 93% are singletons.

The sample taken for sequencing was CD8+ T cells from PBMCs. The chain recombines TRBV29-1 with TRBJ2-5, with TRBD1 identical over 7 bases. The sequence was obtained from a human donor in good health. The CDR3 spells CSAEPDRRGETQYF. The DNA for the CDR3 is TGCAGCGCCGAACCGGACAGGCGAGGAGAGACCCAGTACTTC.